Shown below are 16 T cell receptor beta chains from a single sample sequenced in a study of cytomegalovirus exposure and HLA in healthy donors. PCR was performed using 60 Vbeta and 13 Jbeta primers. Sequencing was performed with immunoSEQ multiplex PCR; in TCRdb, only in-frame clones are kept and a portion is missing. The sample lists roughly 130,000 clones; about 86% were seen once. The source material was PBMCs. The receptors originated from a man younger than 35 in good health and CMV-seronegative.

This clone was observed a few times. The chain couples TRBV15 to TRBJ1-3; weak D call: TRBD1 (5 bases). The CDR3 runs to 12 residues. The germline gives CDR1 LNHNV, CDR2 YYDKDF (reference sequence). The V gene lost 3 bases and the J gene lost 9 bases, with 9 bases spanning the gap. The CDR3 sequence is CATSRTVGTIYF. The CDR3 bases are TGTGCCACCAGCAGGACAGTGGGCACCATATATTTT.

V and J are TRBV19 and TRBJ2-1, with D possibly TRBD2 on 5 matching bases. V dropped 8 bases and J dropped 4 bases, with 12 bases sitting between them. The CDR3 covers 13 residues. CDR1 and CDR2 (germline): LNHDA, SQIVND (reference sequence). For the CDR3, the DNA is TGTGCCAGTCGACTCGAGGGATACAATGAGCAGTTCTTC. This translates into CASRLEGYNEQFF.

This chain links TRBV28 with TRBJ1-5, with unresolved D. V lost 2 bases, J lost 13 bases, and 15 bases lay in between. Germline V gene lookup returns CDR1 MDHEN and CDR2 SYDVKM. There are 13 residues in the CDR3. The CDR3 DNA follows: TGTGCCAGCAGTTTAGTGGCCCAGAGGACTCAGCATTTT. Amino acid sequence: CASSLVAQRTQHF.

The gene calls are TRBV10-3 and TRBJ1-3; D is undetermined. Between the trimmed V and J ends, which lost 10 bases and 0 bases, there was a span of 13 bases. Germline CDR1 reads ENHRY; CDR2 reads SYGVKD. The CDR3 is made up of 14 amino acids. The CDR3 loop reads CASEPTSSGNTIYF. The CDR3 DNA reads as TGTGCCAGTGAACCTACGAGCTCTGGAAACACCATATATTTT.

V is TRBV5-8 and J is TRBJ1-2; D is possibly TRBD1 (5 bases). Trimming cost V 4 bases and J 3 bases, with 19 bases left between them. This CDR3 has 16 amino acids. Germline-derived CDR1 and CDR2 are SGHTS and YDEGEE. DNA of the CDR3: TGTGCCAGCAGCGACACCAGACTGGGGCCTCACTATGGCTACACCTTC. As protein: CASSDTRLGPHYGYTF.

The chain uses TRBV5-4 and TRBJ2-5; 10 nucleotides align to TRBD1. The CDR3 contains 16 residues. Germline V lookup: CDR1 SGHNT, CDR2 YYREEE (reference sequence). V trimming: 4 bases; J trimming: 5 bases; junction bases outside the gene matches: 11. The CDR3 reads CASSQGQGRRAETQYF. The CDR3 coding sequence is TGTGCCAGCAGCCAGGGACAGGGGCGAAGAGCGGAGACCCAGTACTTC.

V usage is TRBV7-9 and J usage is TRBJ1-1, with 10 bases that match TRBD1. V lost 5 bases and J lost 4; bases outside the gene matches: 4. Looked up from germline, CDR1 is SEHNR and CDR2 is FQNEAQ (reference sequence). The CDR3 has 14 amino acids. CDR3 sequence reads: CASSGTGEGTEAFF. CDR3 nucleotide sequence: TGTGCCAGCAGCGGGACAGGGGAAGGCACTGAAGCTTTCTTT.

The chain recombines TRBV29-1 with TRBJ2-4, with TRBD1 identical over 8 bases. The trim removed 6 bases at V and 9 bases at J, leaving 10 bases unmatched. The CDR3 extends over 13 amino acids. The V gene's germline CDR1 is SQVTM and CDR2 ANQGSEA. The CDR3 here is CSVMTGEKGIQYF. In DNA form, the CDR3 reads TGCAGCGTGATGACAGGGGAGAAAGGCATTCAGTACTTC.

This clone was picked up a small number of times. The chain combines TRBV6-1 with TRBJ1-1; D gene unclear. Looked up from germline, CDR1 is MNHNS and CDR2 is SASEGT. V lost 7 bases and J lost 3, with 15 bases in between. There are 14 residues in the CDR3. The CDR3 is CASIYAERDTEAFF. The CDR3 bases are TGTGCCAGCATATACGCGGAGCGGGACACTGAAGCTTTCTTT.

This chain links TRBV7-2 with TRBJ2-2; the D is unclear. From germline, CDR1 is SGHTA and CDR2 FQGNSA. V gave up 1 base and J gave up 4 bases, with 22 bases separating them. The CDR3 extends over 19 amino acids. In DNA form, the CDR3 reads TGTGCCAGCAGCTTAGAAAATCTGATTAGCAAGCTACTCACCGGGGAGCTGTTTTTT. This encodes CASSLENLISKLLTGELFF.

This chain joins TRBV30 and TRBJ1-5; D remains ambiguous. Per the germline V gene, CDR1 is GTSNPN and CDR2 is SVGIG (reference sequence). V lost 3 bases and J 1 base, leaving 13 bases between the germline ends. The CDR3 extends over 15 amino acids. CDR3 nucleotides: TGTGCCTGGAGCACACAAAGTTGGAGCAATCAGCCCCAGCATTTT. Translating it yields CAWSTQSWSNQPQHF.

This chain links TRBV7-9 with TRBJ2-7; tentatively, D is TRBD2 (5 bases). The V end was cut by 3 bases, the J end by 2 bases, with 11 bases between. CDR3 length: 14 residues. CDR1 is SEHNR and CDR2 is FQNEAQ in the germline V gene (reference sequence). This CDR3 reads CASSLSGGTYEQYF. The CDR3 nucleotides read TGTGCCAGCAGCTTGAGTGGAGGAACCTACGAGCAGTACTTC.

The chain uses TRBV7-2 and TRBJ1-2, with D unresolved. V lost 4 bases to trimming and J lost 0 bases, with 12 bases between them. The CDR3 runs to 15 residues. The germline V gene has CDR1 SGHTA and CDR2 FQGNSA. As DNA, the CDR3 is TGTGCCAGCAGCTATCGTATGGCCTCTAACTATGGCTACACCTTC. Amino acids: CASSYRMASNYGYTF.

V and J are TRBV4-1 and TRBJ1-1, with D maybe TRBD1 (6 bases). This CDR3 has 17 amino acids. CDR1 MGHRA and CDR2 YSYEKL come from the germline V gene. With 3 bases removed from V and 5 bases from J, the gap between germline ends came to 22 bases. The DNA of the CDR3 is TGCGCCAGCAGCCACCCCCGAAGGCGGACAGATAAGACTGAAGCTTTCTTT. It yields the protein CASSHPRRRTDKTEAFF.

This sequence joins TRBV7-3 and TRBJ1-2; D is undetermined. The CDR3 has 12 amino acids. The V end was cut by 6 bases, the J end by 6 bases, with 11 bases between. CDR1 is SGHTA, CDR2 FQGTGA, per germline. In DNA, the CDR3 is TGTGCCAGCAGGGCCCCCGGGGATGGCTACACCTTC. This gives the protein CASRAPGDGYTF.

The CDR3 nucleotides are TGTGCCTGGGAGCGCGGACAAGAGACCCAGTACTTC. Protein: CAWERGQETQYF. The V gene is TRBV30, the J gene TRBJ2-5, with D uncertain. The CDR3 sequence is 12 residues long. The germline V and J ends were trimmed by 5 bases and 2 bases, with 9 bases remaining between them. Germline V lookup: CDR1 GTSNPN, CDR2 SVGIG (reference sequence).